Listed below are T cell receptor beta chains from one sample, sequenced in a study of metastatic and nonmetastatic thyroid tumors. TCRdb re-called the PCR reads via MiXCR. Of some 20,000 clones listed, roughly a fifth are singletons. The sequencing input was tumor tissue. Receptors were obtained from a female donor with papillary thyroid cancer or a benign thyroid nodule (not recorded which). Some clones in this sample may be carry-over from other donors' samples. Both conserved end residues are part of each CDR3. The order of the fields is D gene, J gene, CDR3 length, clone size, V gene, CDR3 protein, CDR3 DNA. The D gene is left open where the match is weak. Size tells how often a clone was seen (once, few, many) or the class of an expanded clone, and some rows leave it out.

d_call: -
j_call: TRBJ2-7
cdr3_length: 14
clone_size: many
v_call: TRBV9
cdr3_aa: CASSRTGFENEQYF
cdr3_nt: TGTGCCAGCAGCCGGACTGGGTTTGAGAACGAGCAGTACTTC

d_call: -
j_call: TRBJ1-2
cdr3_length: 14
clone_size: -
v_call: TRBV30
cdr3_aa: CAWIVVGRAYGYTF
cdr3_nt: TGTGCCTGGATCGTGGTAGGCAGGGCGTATGGCTACACCTTC

d_call: TRBD2
j_call: TRBJ2-1
cdr3_length: 16
clone_size: few
v_call: TRBV27
cdr3_aa: CASSSTSGGLYNEQFF
cdr3_nt: TGTGCCAGCAGTTCGACTAGCGGGGGACTCTACAATGAGCAGTTCTTC

d_call: TRBD1
j_call: TRBJ1-2
cdr3_length: 16
clone_size: -
v_call: TRBV20-1
cdr3_aa: CSARPRPGQGTDGYTF
cdr3_nt: TGCAGTGCTAGACCGCGTCCGGGACAGGGTACGGATGGCTACACCTTC

d_call: -
j_call: TRBJ1-2
cdr3_length: 11
clone_size: -
v_call: TRBV25-1
cdr3_aa: CASNFGYGYTF
cdr3_nt: TGTGCCAGCAATTTTGGTTATGGCTACACCTTC

d_call: -
j_call: TRBJ2-1
cdr3_length: 13
clone_size: many
v_call: TRBV5-1
cdr3_aa: CASSRSFGDEQFF
cdr3_nt: TGCGCCAGCAGCCGGTCGTTTGGCGATGAGCAGTTCTTC

d_call: TRBD1
j_call: TRBJ1-2
cdr3_length: 12
clone_size: many
v_call: TRBV2
cdr3_aa: CASTGQSYGYTF
cdr3_nt: TGTGCCAGCACGGGACAGTCCTATGGCTACACCTTC

d_call: -
j_call: TRBJ1-2
cdr3_length: 12
clone_size: many
v_call: TRBV18
cdr3_aa: CASSPEIYGYTF
cdr3_nt: TGTGCCAGCTCACCAGAGATCTATGGCTACACCTTC

d_call: -
j_call: TRBJ1-1
cdr3_length: 14
clone_size: many
v_call: TRBV19
cdr3_aa: CASSHPGWGPEAFF
cdr3_nt: TGTGCCAGTAGTCACCCGGGTTGGGGTCCCGAAGCTTTCTTT

d_call: -
j_call: TRBJ2-2
cdr3_length: 15
clone_size: -
v_call: TRBV7-9
cdr3_aa: CASSLVASNTGELFF
cdr3_nt: TGTGCCAGCAGCTTAGTTGCATCGAACACCGGGGAGCTGTTTTTT

d_call: -
j_call: TRBJ1-3
cdr3_length: 16
clone_size: -
v_call: TRBV28
cdr3_aa: CASRPDSLRSGNTIYF
cdr3_nt: TGTGCCAGCAGACCAGATAGCTTAAGATCTGGAAACACCATATATTTT

d_call: TRBD1
j_call: TRBJ2-1
cdr3_length: 17
clone_size: many
v_call: TRBV28
cdr3_aa: CASNRRQGTYGGNEQFF
cdr3_nt: TGTGCCAGCAATCGGCGACAGGGGACCTATGGAGGGAATGAGCAGTTCTTC

d_call: TRBD1
j_call: TRBJ2-1
cdr3_length: 14
clone_size: many
v_call: TRBV6-1
cdr3_aa: CASSEETGGNEQFF
cdr3_nt: TGTGCCAGCAGTGAAGAAACAGGGGGCAATGAGCAGTTCTTC

d_call: -
j_call: TRBJ1-2
cdr3_length: 12
clone_size: few
v_call: TRBV19
cdr3_aa: CASSHDYSGYTF
cdr3_nt: TGTGCCAGTAGTCATGACTATAGCGGCTACACCTTC

d_call: -
j_call: TRBJ2-1
cdr3_length: 12
clone_size: many
v_call: TRBV11-2
cdr3_aa: CASSQIGDEQFF
cdr3_nt: TGTGCCAGCAGCCAGATAGGGGATGAGCAGTTCTTC

d_call: -
j_call: TRBJ2-5
cdr3_length: 13
clone_size: many
v_call: TRBV18
cdr3_aa: CASSPFGDETQYF
cdr3_nt: TGTGCCAGCTCACCCTTCGGAGATGAGACCCAGTACTTC

d_call: -
j_call: TRBJ2-7
cdr3_length: 12
clone_size: medium-sized
v_call: TRBV20-1
cdr3_aa: CSARRMGYEQYF
cdr3_nt: TGCAGTGCTAGAAGGATGGGGTACGAGCAGTACTTC

d_call: -
j_call: TRBJ2-1
cdr3_length: 13
clone_size: large
v_call: TRBV6-2/TRBV6-3
cdr3_aa: CASSPAFQYEQFF
cdr3_nt: TGTGCCAGCAGTCCCGCCTTCCAATATGAGCAGTTCTTC

d_call: -
j_call: TRBJ2-7
cdr3_length: 18
clone_size: few
v_call: TRBV6-1
cdr3_aa: CASSGITTLDFFLDEQYF
cdr3_nt: TGTGCCAGCAGTGGGATAACCACCCTGGACTTTTTCCTGGACGAGCAGTACTTC

d_call: TRBD1
j_call: TRBJ2-7
cdr3_length: 16
clone_size: -
v_call: TRBV4-1
cdr3_aa: CASSLLPGQGSYEQYF
cdr3_nt: TGCGCCAGCAGCCTCCTACCGGGACAGGGTTCCTACGAGCAGTACTTC

d_call: -
j_call: TRBJ1-5
cdr3_length: 13
clone_size: many
v_call: TRBV11-1
cdr3_aa: CASSLGEDQPQHF
cdr3_nt: TGTGCCAGCAGCTTAGGGGAAGATCAGCCCCAGCATTTT

d_call: TRBD2
j_call: TRBJ2-1
cdr3_length: 16
clone_size: -
v_call: TRBV7-2
cdr3_aa: CASSLPLAGAYNEQFF
cdr3_nt: TGTGCCAGCAGCTTACCACTAGCGGGTGCCTACAATGAGCAGTTCTTC

d_call: -
j_call: TRBJ2-1
cdr3_length: 14
clone_size: -
v_call: TRBV28
cdr3_aa: CASSGLRDLDEQFF
cdr3_nt: TGTGCCAGCTCGGGGCTGCGGGATTTGGATGAGCAGTTCTTC

d_call: -
j_call: TRBJ2-3
cdr3_length: 13
clone_size: -
v_call: TRBV27
cdr3_aa: CASSPGWGSAQYF
cdr3_nt: TGTGCCAGCAGTCCAGGGTGGGGGTCTGCGCAGTATTTT

d_call: TRBD1
j_call: TRBJ1-2
cdr3_length: 14
clone_size: -
v_call: TRBV5-1
cdr3_aa: CASSLGGQNYGYTF
cdr3_nt: TGCGCCAGCAGCTTGGGGGGACAGAACTATGGCTACACCTTC

d_call: -
j_call: TRBJ2-6
cdr3_length: 15
clone_size: medium-sized
v_call: TRBV11-2
cdr3_aa: CASSQQLSGANVLTF
cdr3_nt: TGTGCCAGCAGCCAACAGCTCTCTGGGGCCAACGTCCTGACTTTC

d_call: -
j_call: TRBJ2-1
cdr3_length: 14
clone_size: few
v_call: TRBV28
cdr3_aa: CASSLVVSYNEQFF
cdr3_nt: TGTGCCAGCAGTTTAGTTGTCTCCTACAATGAGCAGTTCTTC

d_call: -
j_call: TRBJ1-5
cdr3_length: 16
clone_size: many
v_call: TRBV30
cdr3_aa: CAWSNGGLYSNQPQHF
cdr3_nt: TGTGCCTGGAGCAATGGGGGGTTATATAGCAATCAGCCCCAGCATTTT

d_call: -
j_call: TRBJ2-1
cdr3_length: 15
clone_size: -
v_call: TRBV6-5
cdr3_aa: CASSYLALTYNEQFF
cdr3_nt: TGTGCCAGCAGTTACTTGGCCCTCACCTACAATGAGCAGTTCTTC

d_call: -
j_call: TRBJ1-5
cdr3_length: 15
clone_size: -
v_call: TRBV5-8
cdr3_aa: CASSLASGRVEPQHF
cdr3_nt: TGTGCCAGCAGCTTGGCCTCGGGCAGGGTCGAACCCCAGCATTTT

d_call: -
j_call: TRBJ2-2
cdr3_length: 14
clone_size: few
v_call: TRBV28
cdr3_aa: CAKSLGHSTGELFF
cdr3_nt: TGTGCCAAGAGTTTAGGTCACAGCACCGGGGAGCTGTTTTTT

d_call: -
j_call: TRBJ2-7
cdr3_length: 16
clone_size: -
v_call: TRBV28
cdr3_aa: CASSLVGFMDPNEHYF
cdr3_nt: TGTGCCAGCAGTTTGGTGGGATTCATGGACCCTAACGAGCATTACTTC

d_call: -
j_call: TRBJ1-2
cdr3_length: 13
clone_size: many
v_call: TRBV6-1
cdr3_aa: CASSQPGDYGYTF
cdr3_nt: TGTGCCAGCAGTCAACCCGGCGACTATGGCTACACCTTC

d_call: TRBD1
j_call: TRBJ1-1
cdr3_length: 15
clone_size: many
v_call: TRBV5-6
cdr3_aa: CASSRLDRVNTEAFF
cdr3_nt: TGTGCCAGCAGCCGTCTGGACAGGGTGAACACTGAAGCTTTCTTT

d_call: TRBD2
j_call: TRBJ2-7
cdr3_length: 16
clone_size: medium-sized
v_call: TRBV5-1
cdr3_aa: CASSQGPGLGTYEQYF
cdr3_nt: TGCGCCAGCAGTCAGGGTCCGGGACTAGGAACCTACGAGCAGTACTTC

d_call: TRBD1
j_call: TRBJ2-3
cdr3_length: 16
clone_size: medium-sized
v_call: TRBV4-1
cdr3_aa: CASSQAGTGLTDTQYF
cdr3_nt: TGCGCCAGCAGCCAAGCCGGGACAGGCCTCACAGATACGCAGTATTTT

d_call: -
j_call: TRBJ2-7
cdr3_length: 15
clone_size: many
v_call: TRBV20-1
cdr3_aa: CSAEGYGEKSYEQYF
cdr3_nt: TGCAGTGCCGAGGGGTACGGGGAGAAATCCTACGAGCAGTACTTC

d_call: TRBD1
j_call: TRBJ2-1
cdr3_length: 13
clone_size: many
v_call: TRBV9
cdr3_aa: CASSSTPGGEQFF
cdr3_nt: TGTGCCAGCAGTTCGACTCCAGGGGGTGAGCAGTTCTTC

d_call: TRBD2
j_call: TRBJ2-2
cdr3_length: 17
clone_size: many
v_call: TRBV6-1
cdr3_aa: CASRGTLAGTNTGELFF
cdr3_nt: TGTGCCAGCAGGGGTACCCTAGCGGGAACGAACACCGGGGAGCTGTTTTTT

d_call: -
j_call: TRBJ1-2
cdr3_length: 12
clone_size: many
v_call: TRBV5-6
cdr3_aa: CASSRDTYGYTF
cdr3_nt: TGTGCCAGCAGTCGGGACACCTATGGCTACACCTTC

d_call: TRBD2
j_call: TRBJ2-7
cdr3_length: 16
clone_size: large
v_call: TRBV20-1
cdr3_aa: CSASGTSGPYPYEQYF
cdr3_nt: TGCAGTGCTTCCGGGACTAGCGGGCCCTACCCCTACGAGCAGTACTTC

d_call: TRBD1
j_call: TRBJ2-1
cdr3_length: 15
clone_size: -
v_call: TRBV7-6
cdr3_aa: CVNSLDKGQGYEQLF
cdr3_nt: TGTGTCAACAGCTTAGATAAGGGACAGGGCTATGAGCAGCTCTTC

d_call: -
j_call: TRBJ1-6
cdr3_length: 14
clone_size: medium-sized
v_call: TRBV6-1
cdr3_aa: CASRNRFLPSPLHF
cdr3_nt: TGTGCCAGCAGGAACAGGTTCCTTCCGTCACCCCTCCACTTT

d_call: -
j_call: TRBJ2-7
cdr3_length: 13
clone_size: many
v_call: TRBV28
cdr3_aa: CASSFAGLVEQYF
cdr3_nt: TGTGCCAGCAGTTTCGCAGGGTTGGTCGAGCAGTACTTC

d_call: -
j_call: TRBJ2-7
cdr3_length: 13
clone_size: few
v_call: TRBV28
cdr3_aa: CASSPRGYYEQYF
cdr3_nt: TGTGCCAGCAGCCCCAGGGGATACTACGAGCAGTACTTC

d_call: -
j_call: TRBJ2-7
cdr3_length: 17
clone_size: -
v_call: TRBV20-1
cdr3_aa: CSARAPEVSGPPYEQYF
cdr3_nt: TGCAGTGCTAGAGCCCCGGAGGTGAGCGGGCCCCCCTACGAGCAGTACTTC

d_call: -
j_call: TRBJ1-2
cdr3_length: 16
clone_size: medium-sized
v_call: TRBV5-1
cdr3_aa: CASSLKESEANYGYTF
cdr3_nt: TGCGCCAGCAGCTTGAAGGAGTCAGAAGCTAACTATGGCTACACCTTC

d_call: -
j_call: TRBJ1-1
cdr3_length: 12
clone_size: medium-sized
v_call: TRBV6-2/TRBV6-3
cdr3_aa: CASSLKGTEAFF
cdr3_nt: TGTGCCAGCAGCTTAAAAGGGACTGAAGCTTTCTTT

d_call: -
j_call: TRBJ1-1
cdr3_length: 12
clone_size: -
v_call: TRBV12-3/TRBV12-4
cdr3_aa: CASSFRGGEAFF
cdr3_nt: TGTGCCAGCAGTTTTAGGGGGGGTGAAGCTTTCTTT

d_call: -
j_call: TRBJ1-6
cdr3_length: 13
clone_size: many
v_call: TRBV27
cdr3_aa: CASKGGLNSPLHF
cdr3_nt: TGTGCCAGCAAGGGTGGCCTGAATTCACCCCTCCACTTT

d_call: -
j_call: TRBJ1-1
cdr3_length: 11
clone_size: -
v_call: TRBV30
cdr3_aa: CAWSVGIEAFF
cdr3_nt: TGTGCCTGGAGTGTAGGTATCGAAGCTTTCTTT

d_call: -
j_call: TRBJ2-7
cdr3_length: 14
clone_size: many
v_call: TRBV5-4
cdr3_aa: CASSWDKGSYEQYF
cdr3_nt: TGTGCCAGCAGCTGGGACAAGGGCTCCTACGAGCAGTACTTC

d_call: -
j_call: TRBJ2-7
cdr3_length: 13
clone_size: many
v_call: TRBV10-3
cdr3_aa: CAIRDGTFGEQYF
cdr3_nt: TGTGCCATCAGGGACGGGACGTTCGGAGAGCAGTACTTC

d_call: TRBD2
j_call: TRBJ2-1
cdr3_length: 16
clone_size: -
v_call: TRBV6-4
cdr3_aa: CASSESVSSGSSEQFF
cdr3_nt: TGTGCCAGCAGTGAGAGTGTGTCTAGCGGGAGCAGTGAGCAGTTCTTC

d_call: -
j_call: TRBJ1-5
cdr3_length: 15
clone_size: many
v_call: TRBV20-1
cdr3_aa: CSARDHRGSNQPQHF
cdr3_nt: TGCAGTGCTAGAGATCACCGGGGAAGCAATCAGCCCCAGCATTTT

d_call: TRBD1
j_call: TRBJ1-2
cdr3_length: 16
clone_size: -
v_call: TRBV9
cdr3_aa: CASSAHRDRNNYGYTF
cdr3_nt: TGTGCCAGCAGCGCCCACCGGGACAGGAATAACTATGGCTACACCTTC

d_call: -
j_call: TRBJ2-7
cdr3_length: 15
clone_size: many
v_call: TRBV2
cdr3_aa: CASREPGLGSYEQYF
cdr3_nt: TGTGCCAGCAGAGAACCGGGACTGGGGTCCTACGAGCAGTACTTC

d_call: -
j_call: TRBJ2-7
cdr3_length: 13
clone_size: -
v_call: TRBV7-8
cdr3_aa: CASSPGLSYEQYF
cdr3_nt: TGTGCCAGCAGCCCCGGGCTCTCCTACGAGCAGTACTTC

d_call: -
j_call: TRBJ1-2
cdr3_length: 13
clone_size: many
v_call: TRBV19
cdr3_aa: CASSIRSRGGYTF
cdr3_nt: TGTGCCAGTAGTATACGGTCCAGGGGAGGCTACACCTTC

d_call: -
j_call: TRBJ2-6
cdr3_length: 15
clone_size: many
v_call: TRBV4-1
cdr3_aa: CASSQGYSGANVLTF
cdr3_nt: TGCGCCAGCAGCCAAGGGTACTCTGGGGCCAACGTCCTGACTTTC